These T cell receptor beta chains were read from a single sample in a study of regulatory T cells in long-lasting Graves disease. TCRdb passed the multiplex PCR reads through MiXCR, listing each CDR3 protein once. This table holds about 460,000 distinct CDR3 sequences, around a fifth found once. This specimen consisted of peripheral blood mononuclear cells (PBMCs), obtained when the disease was refractory, from a patient treated with antithyroid drugs. The receptors here all came from a female donor with Graves disease. CDR3s include the opening cysteine and the closing phenylalanine or tryptophan. The D gene is left open where the match is weak. The size of a clone is reported for some rows only, either as once, few or many, or as a class for expanded clones.

v_gene	j_gene	abundance	d_gene	CDR3nt	CDR3aa
TRBV3-1	TRBJ1-6	-	-	TGTGCCAGCAGCCAAGACAGGGACGGAGTGACCCTCCACTTT	CASSQDRDGVTLHF
TRBV6-2/TRBV6-3	TRBJ1-4	many	-	TGTGCCAGCAGTCCGCAGGGAGAGGGGGAAAAACTGTTTTTT	CASSPQGEGEKLFF
TRBV28	TRBJ1-5	many	-	TGTGCCAGCAGCAAAGCAGGGGTAAGCAATCAGCCCCAGCATTTT	CASSKAGVSNQPQHF
TRBV30	TRBJ1-5	-	-	TGTGCCTGGAGCATTTCGGGCGCGGGCAATCAGCCCCAGCATTTT	CAWSISGAGNQPQHF
TRBV28	TRBJ1-2	many	-	TGTGCCAGCAGTTTACCCCTGGGCGGATCCTATGGCTACACCTTC	CASSLPLGGSYGYTF
TRBV3-1	TRBJ2-5	-	-	TGTGCCAGCAGCCAAGATCTCTCCGTTGAGGAGACCCAGTACTTC	CASSQDLSVEETQYF
TRBV20-1	TRBJ1-6	-	TRBD1	TGCAGTGCCCGAGCGGTACAGGGGAACGGTTCACCCCTCCACTTT	CSARAVQGNGSPLHF
TRBV30	TRBJ1-2	-	-	TGTGCCTGGAGCGGTGAAGAGTATGGCTACACCTTC	CAWSGEEYGYTF
TRBV7-2	TRBJ2-7	-	-	TGTGCCAGCAGCCCCGCAAAGACAGGCTACGAGCAGTACTTC	CASSPAKTGYEQYF
TRBV7-9	TRBJ1-1	-	-	TGTGCCAGCAGCTTGAGATCCCAGGAGGACACTGAAGCTTTCTTT	CASSLRSQEDTEAFF